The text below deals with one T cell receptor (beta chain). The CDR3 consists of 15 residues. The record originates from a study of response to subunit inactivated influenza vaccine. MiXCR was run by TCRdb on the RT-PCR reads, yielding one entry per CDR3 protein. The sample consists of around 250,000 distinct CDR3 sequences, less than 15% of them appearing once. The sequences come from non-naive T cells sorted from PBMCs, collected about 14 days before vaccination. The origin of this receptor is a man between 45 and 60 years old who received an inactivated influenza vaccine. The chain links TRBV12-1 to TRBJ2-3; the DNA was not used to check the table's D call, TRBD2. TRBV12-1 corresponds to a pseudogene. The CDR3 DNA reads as TGTGCCAGCAGCTTTGCGACGGGAGTCACAGATACGCAGTATTTT. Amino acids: CASSFATGVTDTQYF.